The rows below give T cell receptor beta chains drawn from one sample of a study of cytotoxic CD8 clonotypes in ibrutinib-treated CLL. TCRdb's copy holds only in-frame clones and misses some; the assay was immunoSEQ multiplex PCR. The data contain 300,000 or so clones, 60% to 80% of them seen just once; the ten biggest clones take up under 8%. This specimen was PBMCs, taken after 36 months of ibrutinib treatment. All receptors come from a human donor with chronic lymphocytic leukemia. CDR3s include the opening cysteine and the closing phenylalanine or tryptophan. A D gene is named only where the DNA matches it firmly. Clone size is stated in some rows and not others, as once, few, many or a class when expanded.

>TRBV10-2|TRBD1|TRBJ1-1|.|15
TGCGCCAGCTACCCGACAGGGACTCTAGACACTGAAGCTTTCTTT
CASYPTGTLDTEAFF
>TRBV6-6|TRBD1|TRBJ1-6|.|14
TGTGCCAGCAGTTTGGGACAGGGAAATTCACCCCTCCACTTT
CASSLGQGNSPLHF
>TRBV7-9|.|TRBJ1-4|.|14
TGTGCCAGCAGCTTCCAGCCGCGGGGGGAAAAACTGTTTTTT
CASSFQPRGEKLFF
>TRBV4-3|.|TRBJ1-1|few|14
TGCGCCAGCAGCCGAGGGGACGGGAACACTGAAGCTTTCTTT
CASSRGDGNTEAFF
>TRBV6-5|.|TRBJ2-3|.|15
TGTGCCAGCAGCCCCCGACGGAGCCACACAGATACGCAGTATTTT
CASSPRRSHTDTQYF
>TRBV5-4|TRBD2|TRBJ2-7|few|15
TGTGCCAGCAGCTTGGATGCGGGAGGGCCCTACGAGCAGTACTTC
CASSLDAGGPYEQYF
>TRBV19|.|TRBJ1-2|.|10
TGTGCCAGTAGATTCAATGGCTACACCTTC
CASRFNGYTF
>TRBV11-2|.|TRBJ2-1|few|16
TGTGCCAGCACGTCCCCACAGTTTTTCTCCTACAATGAGCAGTTCTTC
CASTSPQFFSYNEQFF
>TRBV27|.|TRBJ2-6|.|14
TGTGCCAGCAGTCTATTTTCTGGGGCCAACGTCCTGACTTTC
CASSLFSGANVLTF
>TRBV10-3|.|TRBJ1-2|.|13
TGTGCCAGCGCTTTTGAGGTTAACTATGGCTACACCTTC
CASAFEVNYGYTF